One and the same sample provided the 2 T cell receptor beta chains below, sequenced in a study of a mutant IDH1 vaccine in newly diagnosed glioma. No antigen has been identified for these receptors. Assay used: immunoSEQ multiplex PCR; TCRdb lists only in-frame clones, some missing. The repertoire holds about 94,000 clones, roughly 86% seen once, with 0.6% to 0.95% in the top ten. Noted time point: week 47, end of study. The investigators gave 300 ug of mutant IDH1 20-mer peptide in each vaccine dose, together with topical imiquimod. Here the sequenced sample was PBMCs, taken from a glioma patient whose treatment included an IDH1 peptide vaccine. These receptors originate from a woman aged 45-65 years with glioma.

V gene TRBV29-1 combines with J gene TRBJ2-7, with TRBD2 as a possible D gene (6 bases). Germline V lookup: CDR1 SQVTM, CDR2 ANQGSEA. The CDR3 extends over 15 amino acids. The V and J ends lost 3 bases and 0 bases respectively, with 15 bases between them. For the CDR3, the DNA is TGCAGCGTTGAGGGGGTGGGAGGAAGCTCCTACGAGCAGTACTTC. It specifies CSVEGVGGSSYEQYF.

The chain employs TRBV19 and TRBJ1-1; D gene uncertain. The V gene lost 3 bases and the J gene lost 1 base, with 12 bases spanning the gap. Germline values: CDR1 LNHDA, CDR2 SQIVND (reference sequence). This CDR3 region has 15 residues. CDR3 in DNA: TGTGCCAGTAGTATTAACGGAATTAAGAACACTGAAGCTTTCTTT. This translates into CASSINGIKNTEAFF.